Shown below are 32 T cell receptor beta chains from a single sample sequenced in a study of cytomegalovirus exposure and HLA in healthy donors. The PCR employed 60 Vbeta primers together with 13 Jbeta primers. Method: immunoSEQ multiplex PCR; TCRdb's copy keeps in-frame clones and lacks some. Of around 20,000 clones in the sample, about four fifths were seen once. The sample was PBMCs. The receptors come from a human donor in good health.

The rearrangement uses TRBV6-4 and TRBJ2-5; TRBD2 aligns across 10 bases. CDR3 length equals 16 residues. Unmatched junction bases numbered 8, after V lost 2 bases and J lost 5 bases. Germline CDR1 and CDR2: MRHNA and SNTAGT. CDR3 DNA: TGTGCCAGCAGTGACCCGTATTCGACTAGCGGGGAGACCCAGTACTTC. Its translation: CASSDPYSTSGETQYF.

The chain joins TRBV7-7 to TRBJ2-5; D gene uncertain. Germline CDR1 and CDR2: SSHAT and FNYEAQ (reference sequence). V lost 1 base, J lost 1 base, and 10 bases lay in between. The CDR3 covers 15 residues. CDR3 bases: TGTGCCAGCAGCTTAGGACATCCCCCCCAAGAGACCCAGTACTTC. Its protein is CASSLGHPPQETQYF.

The V call is TRBV6-5, the J call TRBJ2-4, with D perhaps matching TRBD2 (5 bases). The V gene's germline CDR1 is MNHEY and CDR2 SVGAGI. V shed 8 bases and J shed 9 bases, with 11 bases lying between them. The CDR3 has 11 amino acids. CDR3 bases: TGTGCCAGCGGTCGGGGAAGCATTCAGTACTTC. Translated: CASGRGSIQYF.

CDR3 residues: CASSWATSTEAFF. CDR3 nucleotides: TGTGCCAGCAGTTGGGCCACGAGCACTGAAGCTTTCTTT. This chain links TRBV6-5 with TRBJ1-1, with D unresolved. The CDR3 runs to 13 residues. The germline CDR1 and CDR2 sequences are MNHEY and SVGAGI. The V end was cut by 4 bases, the J end by 4 bases, with 10 bases between.

This chain's CDR3 is CASSSSVFTEAFF. The CDR3 DNA is TGTGCCAGCAGTTCCTCGGTTTTCACTGAAGCTTTCTTT. The chain uses TRBV27 and TRBJ1-1, with D hard to call. Between the trimmed V and J ends, which lost 4 bases and 4 bases, there was a span of 10 bases. CDR1 is MNHEY, CDR2 SMNVEV, per germline (reference sequence). This CDR3 contains 13 residues.

The V call is TRBV19, the J call TRBJ2-1; 11 bases line up with TRBD2. Germline V gene data show CDR1 as LNHDA and CDR2 as SQIVND (reference sequence). The CDR3 runs 15 residues. V trimming: 5 bases; J trimming: 4 bases; junction bases outside the gene matches: 4. DNA for the CDR3: TGTGCCAGTAGTGTGACTAGCGGGGATTACAATGAGCAGTTCTTC. As protein: CASSVTSGDYNEQFF.

The chain combines TRBV5-1 with TRBJ1-1; 8 nucleotides line up with TRBD1. Germline CDR1 reads SGHRS; CDR2 reads YFSETQ. This CDR3 has 14 amino acids. Trimming cost V 0 bases and J 3 bases; bases outside gene matches: 1. CDR3 sequence: CASSLGQGYTEAFF. DNA of the CDR3: TGCGCCAGCAGCTTGGGACAGGGGTACACTGAAGCTTTCTTT.

The chain couples TRBV7-2 to TRBJ2-2; D remains ambiguous. The CDR3 covers 14 residues. Germline assignment: CDR1 SGHTA and CDR2 FQGNSA. The germline V and J ends were trimmed by 4 bases and 5 bases, with 11 bases remaining between them. CDR3 nucleotides: TGTGCCAGCAGCTCATCCATAGTAACCGGGGAGCTGTTTTTT. Translated, it gives CASSSSIVTGELFF.

A few counts support this clone. The chain couples TRBV19 to TRBJ2-7, with TRBD1 matching 8 bases. The V gene's germline CDR1 is LNHDA and CDR2 SQIVND (reference sequence). This CDR3 has 14 amino acids. The V gene end was trimmed by 3 bases and the J gene end by 2 bases; junction bases not matched to a gene: 3. CDR3 DNA: TGTGCCAGTAGTATGAGGACAGGGACCTACGAGCAGTACTTC. Its translation is CASSMRTGTYEQYF.

V gene TRBV18 combines with J gene TRBJ2-3, with D possibly TRBD1 on 6 matching bases. With 3 bases removed from V and 4 bases from J, the gap between germline ends came to 11 bases. The germline V gene encodes CDR1 KGHSH and CDR2 LQKENI. This CDR3 spans 14 amino acids. CDR3: CASSPSAGADTQYF. The CDR3 DNA reads as TGTGCCAGCTCACCGAGCGCAGGGGCAGATACGCAGTATTTT.

The rearrangement uses TRBV18 and TRBJ2-5; 11 nucleotides agree with TRBD2. The CDR3 is 16 amino acids. In germline, CDR1 is KGHSH, CDR2 LQKENI. The V and J ends lost 1 base and 5 bases, in that order; junction bases with no gene match: 6. As DNA, the CDR3 is TGTGCCAGCTCACCACGTCTTAGCGGGGGGGTGGAGACCCAGTACTTC. Encoded protein: CASSPRLSGGVETQYF.

This chain connects TRBV5-4 to TRBJ2-3, with 7 bases matching TRBD1. The CDR3 contains 14 residues. Germline lookup yields CDR1 SGHNT and CDR2 YYREEE (reference sequence). V lost 0 bases and J lost 4; bases outside the gene matches: 2. CDR3 sequence reads: CASSLGQGPDTQYF. CDR3 DNA sequence: TGTGCCAGCAGCTTGGGACAGGGACCAGATACGCAGTATTTT. Drawing the rest from reference TRBV5-4 and TRBJ2-3, the complete variable domain is ETGVTQSPTHLIKTRGQQVTLRCSSQSGHNTVSWYQQALGQGPQFIFQYYREEENGRGNFPPRFSGLQFPNYSSELNVNALELDDSALYLCASSLGQGPDTQYFGPGTRLTVL.

This clone was seen just once. The genes are TRBV28 and TRBJ2-6; 8 nucleotides line up with TRBD1. In germline, CDR1 is MDHEN, CDR2 SYDVKM. J gave up 2 bases and V 6 bases, and 6 bases lay outside the gene matches. The CDR3 spans 16 residues. The CDR3 DNA reads TGTGCCAGCAGAAACGCAGGGGGCGCTGGGGCCAACGTCCTGACTTTC. This encodes CASRNAGGAGANVLTF.

The chain uses TRBV19 and TRBJ1-5; no clear D gene. CDR1 LNHDA and CDR2 SQIVND come from the germline V gene (reference sequence). Trimming removed 1 base at V and 3 bases at J, with 7 bases between. The CDR3 totals 14 residues. CDR3 in DNA: TGTGCCAGTAGTATAGTCAGAACCAATCAGCCCCAGCATTTT. The encoded protein is CASSIVRTNQPQHF.

This clone appeared a single time. The chain carries TRBV2 and TRBJ2-7, with TRBD2 identical over 13 bases. This CDR3 has 16 amino acids. The V gene end was trimmed by 5 bases and the J gene end by 4 bases; junction bases not matched to a gene: 8. Germline V gene data show CDR1 as SNHLY and CDR2 as FYNNEI. In nucleotides, the CDR3 is TGTGCCAGCAGTCCCCGGACTAGCGGGAGCGCGTACGAGCAGTACTTC. This codes for CASSPRTSGSAYEQYF.

The gene calls are TRBV19 and TRBJ2-1; 8 nucleotides align to TRBD1. The V segment lost 6 bases and the J segment 3 bases; nucleotides outside the gene matches: 7. CDR1 LNHDA and CDR2 SQIVND come from the germline V gene (reference sequence). The CDR3 runs to 15 residues. Here the CDR3 DNA reads TGTGCCAGTAGAAAAGTCGGGACAGGCTACAATGAGCAGTTCTTC. Translated: CASRKVGTGYNEQFF.

V and J are TRBV18 and TRBJ1-1; possible D gene TRBD1, 6 bases. The length of the CDR3 is 14 residues. Germline CDR1 reads KGHSH; CDR2 reads LQKENI. Between the trimmed V and J ends, which lost 6 bases and 0 bases, there was a span of 11 bases. CDR3 region: CASSWDTLNTEAFF. As DNA, the CDR3 is TGTGCCAGCTCTTGGGACACCCTGAACACTGAAGCTTTCTTT.

The chain uses TRBV11-2 and TRBJ1-5; TRBD1 is a possible D gene (6 bases). Looked up from germline, CDR1 is SGHAT and CDR2 is FQNNGV. The ends were cut back, 1 base at V and 6 bases at J, with 13 bases in the middle. The CDR3 sequence is 15 residues long. The CDR3 region has the DNA TGTGCCAGCAGCTTAGCGGGGGGCCTCGGTCAGCCCCAGCATTTT. It translates to CASSLAGGLGQPQHF.

The chain is built from TRBV7-7 and TRBJ1-1; D is unclear. The CDR3 spans 13 residues. V was pared by 1 base and J by 3 bases, with 6 bases between. From germline, CDR1 is SSHAT and CDR2 FNYEAQ (reference sequence). The chain's CDR3 is CASSLGQHTEAFF. In DNA form, the CDR3 reads TGTGCCAGCAGCTTAGGACAACACACTGAAGCTTTCTTT. Full variable domain (rest looked up from reference TRBV7-7 and TRBJ1-1): GAGVSQSPRYKVTKRGQDVTLRCDPISSHATLYWYQQALGQGPEFLTYFNYEAQPDKSGLPSDRFSAERPEGSISTLTIQRTEQRDSAMYRCASSLGQHTEAFFGQGTRLTVV.

CDR3 bases: TGTGCCAGCAGTGAAGTTTCAGGGAGGGGGGGGACCGGGGAGCTGTTTTTT. This translates into CASSEVSGRGGTGELFF. The chain carries TRBV6-1 and TRBJ2-2; weak D call: TRBD2 (7 bases). V gave up 1 base and J gave up 5 bases, with 17 bases separating them. Per germline, CDR1 MNHNS and CDR2 SASEGT. The CDR3 is 17 residues long.

J is TRBJ1-4 and V is TRBV11-2; a weak D match, TRBD1 (6 bases). Per the germline V gene, CDR1 is SGHAT and CDR2 is FQNNGV. Trimming took off 1 base at V and 8 bases at J, with 14 bases between the two ends. The CDR3 contains 15 residues. The CDR3 is CASSLVRGAREKLFF. The CDR3 nucleotides are TGTGCCAGCAGCTTAGTGCGGGGGGCGAGGGAAAAACTGTTTTTT.

The rearrangement links TRBV25-1 to TRBJ1-5; D not certain. CDR3 length: 14 residues. The germline V gene has CDR1 MGHDK and CDR2 SYGVNS. Trimming shortened V by 4 bases and J by 5 bases, and 12 bases separated the two germline ends. The CDR3 sequence is CASSAGSRDQPQHF. CDR3 nucleotide sequence: TGTGCCAGCAGTGCCGGGTCTCGGGATCAGCCCCAGCATTTT.

The chain employs TRBV5-1 and TRBJ1-2; D possibly corresponds to TRBD1 (5 bases). The CDR3 is 13 amino acids. Germline CDR1 is SGHRS and CDR2 is YFSETQ. Trimming removed 0 bases from V and 6 bases from J, with 9 bases in between. CDR3 nucleotide sequence: TGCGCCAGCAGCTTGGGCCCAGGGAATGGCTACACCTTC. Amino acids: CASSLGPGNGYTF.

The chain has TRBV10-3 and TRBJ2-3; D might be TRBD2 (6 bases). The CDR3 runs to 16 residues. CDR1 and CDR2 from the germline V gene are ENHRY and SYGVKD. V shed 0 bases and J shed 4 bases, with 14 bases lying between them. CDR3 DNA sequence: TGTGCCATCAGTGAGTCGAACGGGGGAAGGGCAGATACGCAGTATTTT. It translates to CAISESNGGRADTQYF.

The chain uses TRBV5-1 and TRBJ2-5; 7 nucleotides match TRBD1. V lost 7 bases to trimming and J lost 2 bases; unmatched junction nucleotides: 2. CDR3 size: 12 residues. Germline-derived CDR1 and CDR2 are SGHRS and YFSETQ. The CDR3 sequence is CASQTGQETQYF. The CDR3 coding sequence is TGCGCCAGCCAGACAGGGCAAGAGACCCAGTACTTC.

The rearrangement links TRBV9 to TRBJ2-1, with D possibly matching TRBD2 (6 bases). CDR1 is SGDLS, CDR2 YYNGEE, per germline. The V and J ends lost 0 bases and 14 bases respectively, with 21 bases between them. This CDR3 contains 15 residues. The CDR3 DNA reads as TGTGCCAGCAGCGTAGCTACTGGAGGGTTTAGATCGAAGTTCTTC. Protein: CASSVATGGFRSKFF.

This clone occurred a few times. The chain links TRBV11-2 to TRBJ2-7; D is unresolved. The V and J ends lost 5 bases and 4 bases respectively, with 9 bases between them. The CDR3 spans 12 residues. Germline V lookup: CDR1 SGHAT, CDR2 FQNNGV. The CDR3 region is CASSGQRYEQYF. In DNA, the CDR3 is TGTGCCAGCAGCGGCCAAAGATACGAGCAGTACTTC.

The gene calls are TRBV19 and TRBJ1-1; D gene unclear. CDR3 length: 11 residues. The V end was cut by 7 bases, the J end by 3 bases, with 6 bases between. CDR1 and CDR2 from the germline V gene are LNHDA and SQIVND (reference sequence). DNA of the CDR3: TGTGCCAGTACCGAGGACACTGAAGCTTTCTTT. Amino acid sequence: CASTEDTEAFF.

This clone showed up just once. J is TRBJ2-5 and V is TRBV6-6; D might be TRBD2 (6 bases). This CDR3 is built from 15 residues. Germline assignment: CDR1 MNHNY and CDR2 SVGAGI (reference sequence). V shed 8 bases and J shed 9 bases, with 25 bases lying between them. The CDR3 nucleotides are TGTGCCAGCCTGGAGTTCGGTAAAGCCGCGGGGCCCCAGTACTTC. Translated, it gives CASLEFGKAAGPQYF.

This sequence joins TRBV28 and TRBJ1-1; 12 bases agree with TRBD1. The CDR3 length is 13 residues. Trimming removed 5 bases from V and 6 bases from J; junction bases left unmatched: 1. Germline V gene sequence: CDR1 MDHEN, CDR2 SYDVKM. The CDR3 sequence: CASSRDRGPEAFF. The CDR3 DNA is TGTGCCAGCAGTCGGGACAGGGGGCCTGAAGCTTTCTTT.

In DNA, the CDR3 is TGTGCCAGCAGCTTGGCCGCGACAGGGGCTGGGAACACTGAAGCTTTCTTT. This translates into CASSLAATGAGNTEAFF. V and J are TRBV5-5 and TRBJ1-1; 8 bases line up with TRBD1. The CDR3 consists of 17 residues. V was pared by 0 bases and J by 1 base, with 8 bases of the junction left unmatched. The V gene's germline CDR1 is SGHKS and CDR2 YYEKEE (reference sequence).

This sequence joins TRBV21-1 and TRBJ1-2; TRBD1 is the table's D call, not checked against the DNA. TRBV21-1 is designated a pseudogene. The CDR3 spans 17 residues. As DNA, the CDR3 is TGTGCCAGCAGCAAAGGGGCCCCTCCGGGACAGGGCTATGGCTACACCTTC. It codes for CASSKGAPPGQGYGYTF.